Detailed here is one T cell receptor beta chain. This receptor's antigen is unknown. Per-base qualities were not stored, and no clone one base away is much larger. Each donor gave one peripheral blood draw, about 100 mL on average, collected into heparinised tubes. Using a panel that included CD45RO, CCR7, CD25, CD127, CD95 and CD27, naive, central memory, regulatory and stem cell-like memory CD4+ T cells were sorted on a BD FACSAria II. Every sorted population had a purity above 95%. PBMCs were isolated right away by Lymphoprep density gradient centrifugation and were stained directly, without culture. So that batch effects would be minimized, each experiment stained and sorted samples in pairs, pairing one healthy donor with one patient. The High Capacity cDNA Reverse Transcription Kit was used to reverse transcribe all of the isolated RNA, meaning that expressed TCRB transcripts were what got sequenced. Deep immunoSEQ sequencing was applied to naive, central memory and regulatory T cell samples, giving an average of about 3.4 million total reads per sample. Sorted cells were lysed in RLT buffer and RNA was extracted with DNase-treated RNeasy Micro or Mini kits, depending on cell number. To prevent cross-contamination, every cell subset was processed on its own, while patient and healthy donor samples were processed together. Using the immunoSEQ multiplex PCR, TCRB sequences were amplified from cDNA into 87-bp fragments spanning the CDR3 region. The amplicons were sequenced using the Illumina HiSeq platform. Regarding the original processing steps: PCR bias was corrected computationally using synthetic template baselines, and reads within Hamming distance 2 were collapsed, with unmergeable singletons discarded. By aligning reads against IMGT, V, D and J genes, CDR3 length, and insertions or deletions at six rearrangement sites were assigned. Within each subset, clonotype counts were normalized to the number of sorted cells before true diversity and Gini coefficients were calculated with the tcR R package. The overlap coefficient, calculated on TCRB nucleotide sequences, was used to measure repertoire sharing. Out-of-frame TCRB sequences from naive cells were analyzed as a proxy for the pre-selection repertoire. TCRdb re-hosts the immuneACCESS table, in-frame sequences only. Its copies lack some clones; in the studies checked, an unresolved V gene accounts for under half of them, and the cause for the rest is not known. The V and J calls and clone size are taken from that table; D and trimming were inferred from the DNA. This sample lists some 700,000 clones; about an eighth were detected once. The top ten hold approximately 0.022% of the sample.

The data derive from a study of beta chain features in type 1 diabetes (dated by TCRdb to 2016 to 2019). Turning to the overall study: Patients and healthy donors did not differ in mean age, gender distribution, total cell number or subset yield. The study compared TCRB repertoires of sorted circulating CD4+ T cell subsets between recently diagnosed type 1 diabetes patients and matched healthy donors. Regulatory and stem cell-like memory subsets were obtained from only 8 patients and roughly 8 healthy donors, while naive and central memory subsets were obtained from all 30 or so donors. Across all samples, some 99 million sorted cells were examined, and cell number per subset correlated strongly with RNA yield. Broader findings and caveats from the paper: A moderate but significant shortening of TCRB CDR3 length was observed in type 1 diabetes patients in all four CD4+ subsets. Because cDNA rather than genomic DNA was sequenced, highly expressing activated cells could have been over-represented, although no difference in activation and CD3 levels was found between groups. PCR may preferentially amplify shorter templates, but because patient and control samples were amplified and corrected together, any resulting skew would affect both groups equally. Patients with type 1 diabetes made fewer insertions and deleted more nucleotides at VDJ recombination sites, implying thymic rearrangement abnormalities. HLA sub-analyses involved small numbers of individuals, so any influence of HLA type on TCRB rearrangement remained unresolved. Naive, central memory and regulatory TCRB repertoires appeared to be more alike among patients than among healthy donors.

The germline V gene (reference sequence) sets CDR1 to GTSNPN and CDR2 to SVGIG. Taken from cysteine to phenylalanine, the CDR3 has 15 residues. The read is trimmed to its CDR3 DNA, 45 bases read in frame from base 1. V gives up 2 bases and J gives up 3 bases, and the segment between their germline ends measures 17 bases. Sequenced input: naive CD4+ T cells from blood. The sample's cell subset or site label, decoded: true naive CD4+ T cells. This chain joins TRBV30 to TRBJ2-7; matching of 5 bases hints at TRBD1 as the D gene. This receptor was identified in a man aged 18 to 29 with type 1 diabetes. The nucleotides are TGTGCCTGGAGTCCCCCCGGGCAGGGAATCTACGAGCAGTACTTC. This encodes CAWSPPGQGIYEQYF.